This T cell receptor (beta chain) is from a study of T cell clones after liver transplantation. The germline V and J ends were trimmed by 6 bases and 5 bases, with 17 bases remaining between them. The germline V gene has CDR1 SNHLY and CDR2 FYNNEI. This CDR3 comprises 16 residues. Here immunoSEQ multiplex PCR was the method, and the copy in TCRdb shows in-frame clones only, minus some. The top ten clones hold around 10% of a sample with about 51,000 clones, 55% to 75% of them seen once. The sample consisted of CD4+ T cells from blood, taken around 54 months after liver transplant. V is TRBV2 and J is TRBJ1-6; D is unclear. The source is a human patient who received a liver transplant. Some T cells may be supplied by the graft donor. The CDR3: CASSANFGVNNSPLHF. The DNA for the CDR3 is TGTGCCAGCAGCGCTAACTTCGGGGTAAATAATTCACCCCTCCACTTT.